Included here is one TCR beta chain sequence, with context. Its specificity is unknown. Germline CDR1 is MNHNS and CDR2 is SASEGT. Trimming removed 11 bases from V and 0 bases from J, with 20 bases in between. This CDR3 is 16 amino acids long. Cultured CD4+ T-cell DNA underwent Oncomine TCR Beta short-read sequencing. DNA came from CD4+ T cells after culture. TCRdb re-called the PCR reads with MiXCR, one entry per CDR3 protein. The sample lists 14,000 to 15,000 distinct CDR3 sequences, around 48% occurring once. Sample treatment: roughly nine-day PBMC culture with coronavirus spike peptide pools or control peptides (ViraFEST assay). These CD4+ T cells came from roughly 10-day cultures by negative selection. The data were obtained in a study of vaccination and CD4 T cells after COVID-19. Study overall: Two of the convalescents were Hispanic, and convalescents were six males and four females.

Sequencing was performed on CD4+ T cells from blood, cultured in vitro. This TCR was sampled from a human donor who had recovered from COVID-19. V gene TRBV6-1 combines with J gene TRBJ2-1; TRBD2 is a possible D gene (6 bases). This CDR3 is CAAGSSHSSSYNEQFF. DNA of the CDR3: TGTGCCGCCGGGAGCTCCCACTCTAGCTCCTACAATGAGCAGTTCTTC.